The T cell receptor beta chain described here comes from a study of graft-versus-host responses after intestinal transplantation. The wider study: Each patient got anti-thymocyte globulin induction, then tacrolimus and steroids for two to four years. Overall study results and limits: GvH clones turned up in recipient marrow; some had shown up first in ileum or blood. An association linked early post-transplant HvG declines with peak circulating GvH clone levels.

This clone was detected a few times. No antigen is known for it. This table comes from immunoSEQ multiplex PCR, and its TCRdb copy is limited to in-frame clones, with some not included. This table holds 85,000 to 100,000 clones, around 90% found once. Trimming removed 10 bases from V and 3 bases from J, with 18 bases in between. The germline V gene encodes CDR1 ENHRY and CDR2 SYGVKD. CDR3 length: 14 residues. This material consisted of unstimulated CD8+ T cells sorted from spleen or lymph node cells, taken before transplant. The source of this sequence is a human donor who was the organ donor for an intestinal transplant. The chain combines TRBV10-3 with TRBJ1-2; D call uncertain. The CDR3 loop reads CATRTEKMDYGYTF. CDR3 bases: TGTGCCACCAGGACGGAGAAGATGGACTATGGCTACACCTTC.